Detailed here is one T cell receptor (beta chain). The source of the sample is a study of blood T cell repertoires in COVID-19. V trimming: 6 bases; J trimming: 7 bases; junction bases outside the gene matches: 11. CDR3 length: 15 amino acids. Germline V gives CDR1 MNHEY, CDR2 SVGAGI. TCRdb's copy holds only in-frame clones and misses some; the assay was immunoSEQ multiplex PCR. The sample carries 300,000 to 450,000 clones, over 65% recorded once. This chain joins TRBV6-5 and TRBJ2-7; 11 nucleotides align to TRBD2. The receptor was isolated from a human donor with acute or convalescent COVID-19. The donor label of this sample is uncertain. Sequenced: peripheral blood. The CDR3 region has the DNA TGTGCCAGCAGGCACAAGTCCTTAGCGGGAGGGGAGCAGTACTTC. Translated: CASRHKSLAGGEQYF.